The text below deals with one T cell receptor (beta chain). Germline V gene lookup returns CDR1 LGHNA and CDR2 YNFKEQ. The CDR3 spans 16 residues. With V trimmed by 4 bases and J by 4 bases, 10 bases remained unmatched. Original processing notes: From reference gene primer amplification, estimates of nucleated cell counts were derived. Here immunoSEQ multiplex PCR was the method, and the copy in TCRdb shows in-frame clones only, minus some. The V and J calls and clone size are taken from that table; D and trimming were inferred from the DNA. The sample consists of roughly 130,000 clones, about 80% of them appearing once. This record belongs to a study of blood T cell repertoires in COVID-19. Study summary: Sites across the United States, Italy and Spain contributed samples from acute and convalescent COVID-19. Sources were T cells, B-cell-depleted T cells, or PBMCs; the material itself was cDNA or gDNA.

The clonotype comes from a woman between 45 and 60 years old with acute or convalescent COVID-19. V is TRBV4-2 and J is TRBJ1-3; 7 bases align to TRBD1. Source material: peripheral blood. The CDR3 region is CASSRGDSRRGNTIYF. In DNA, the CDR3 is TGTGCCAGCAGCCGTGGGGACAGTCGAAGAGGAAACACCATATATTTT.